The present T cell receptor beta chain was sequenced within a study of blood T cell repertoires in COVID-19. Study information: Material from acute and convalescent COVID-19 was sourced from the United States, Italy and Spain.

This clone was detected only once. The CDR3 runs to 14 residues. The V end was cut by 5 bases, the J end by 1 base, with 12 bases between. Germline lookup yields CDR1 SGHNT and CDR2 YYREEE (reference sequence). In the source study's methods: Amplification from reference gene primers served as the basis for estimated nucleated cell counts. The repertoire was sequenced with immunoSEQ multiplex PCR; TCRdb's copy has only in-frame clones and lacks some. That table gives V, J and clone size, and the DNA gave D and trimming. The table shows some 120,000 clones, with around four fifths occurring only once. In Seattle, patients joined the study during active infection and were tracked longitudinally.

The sample taken for sequencing was peripheral blood. The chain joins TRBV5-4 to TRBJ1-1; D is ambiguous. This TCR was recovered from an elderly man with COVID-19, enrolled during active disease. CDR3 nucleotides: TGTGCCAGCAGGCCGGAGATTACGAACACTGAAGCTTTCTTT. Amino acids: CASRPEITNTEAFF.